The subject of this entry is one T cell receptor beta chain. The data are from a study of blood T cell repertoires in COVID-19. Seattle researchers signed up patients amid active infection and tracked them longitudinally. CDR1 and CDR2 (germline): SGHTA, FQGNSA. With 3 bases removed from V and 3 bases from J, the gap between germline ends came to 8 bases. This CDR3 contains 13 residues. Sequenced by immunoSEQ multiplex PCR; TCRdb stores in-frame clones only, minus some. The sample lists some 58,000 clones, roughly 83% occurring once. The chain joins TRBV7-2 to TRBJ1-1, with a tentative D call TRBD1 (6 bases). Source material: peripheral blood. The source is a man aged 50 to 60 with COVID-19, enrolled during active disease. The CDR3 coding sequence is TGTGCCAGCAGCTTTAAGGGGGACACTGAAGCTTTCTTT. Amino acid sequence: CASSFKGDTEAFF.